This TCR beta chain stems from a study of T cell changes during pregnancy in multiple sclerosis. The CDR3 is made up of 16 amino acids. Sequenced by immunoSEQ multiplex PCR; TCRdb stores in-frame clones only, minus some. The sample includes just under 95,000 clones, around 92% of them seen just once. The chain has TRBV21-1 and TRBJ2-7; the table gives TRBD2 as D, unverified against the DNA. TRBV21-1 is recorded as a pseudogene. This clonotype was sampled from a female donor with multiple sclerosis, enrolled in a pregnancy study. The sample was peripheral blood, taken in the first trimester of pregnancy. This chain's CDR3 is CASSKQGLAGTDEQYF. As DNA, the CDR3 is TGTGCCAGCAGCAAGCAAGGACTAGCGGGAACCGACGAGCAGTACTTC.